What follows describes a single T cell receptor (beta chain). This entry comes from a study of blood T cell repertoires in COVID-19. Trimming took 5 bases from V and 7 from J, leaving 14 bases between them. The CDR3 runs to 13 residues. Germline lookup yields CDR1 LNHDA and CDR2 SQIVND (reference sequence). Generated by immunoSEQ multiplex PCR, the TCRdb table keeps only in-frame clones and is missing some. The data show about 260,000 clones, 84% seen once. The rearrangement joins TRBV19 to TRBJ1-1; no clear D gene. The clonotype originates from a human donor in a cohort sampled during active COVID-19. The material sequenced was peripheral blood. In DNA, the CDR3 is TGTGCCAGTAGTCCTCAGAGCCCGGGTGAAGCTTTCTTT. It yields the protein CASSPQSPGEAFF.